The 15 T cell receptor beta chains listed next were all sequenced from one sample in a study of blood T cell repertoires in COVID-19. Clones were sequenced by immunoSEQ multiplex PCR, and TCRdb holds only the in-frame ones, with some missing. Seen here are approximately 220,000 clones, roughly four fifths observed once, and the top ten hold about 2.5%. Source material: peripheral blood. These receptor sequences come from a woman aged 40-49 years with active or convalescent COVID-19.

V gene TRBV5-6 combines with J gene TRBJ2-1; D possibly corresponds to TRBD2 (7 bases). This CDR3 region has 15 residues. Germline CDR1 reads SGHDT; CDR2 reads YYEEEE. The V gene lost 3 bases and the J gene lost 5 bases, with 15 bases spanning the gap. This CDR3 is CASSSTGGAHNEQFF. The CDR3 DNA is TGTGCCAGCAGCTCGACTGGGGGGGCACACAATGAGCAGTTCTTC.

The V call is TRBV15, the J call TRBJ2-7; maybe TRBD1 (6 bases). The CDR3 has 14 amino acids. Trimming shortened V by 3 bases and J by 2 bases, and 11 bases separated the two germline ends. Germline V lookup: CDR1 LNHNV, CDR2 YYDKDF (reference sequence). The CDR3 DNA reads TGTGCCACCAGCAGCCCACAGGGCCCCTACGAGCAGTACTTC. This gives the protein CATSSPQGPYEQYF.

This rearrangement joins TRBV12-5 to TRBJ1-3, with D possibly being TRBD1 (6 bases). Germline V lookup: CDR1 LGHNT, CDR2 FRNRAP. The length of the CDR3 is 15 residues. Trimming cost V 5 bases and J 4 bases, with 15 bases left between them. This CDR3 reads CASGRGAGAGNTIYF. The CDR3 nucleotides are TGTGCTAGTGGTAGGGGGGCGGGAGCGGGAAACACCATATATTTT. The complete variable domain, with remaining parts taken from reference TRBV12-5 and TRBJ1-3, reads DARVTQTPRHKVTEMGQEVTMRCQPILGHNTVFWYRQTMMQGLELLAYFRNRAPLDDSGMPKDRFSAEMPDATLATLKIQPSEPRDSAVYFCASGRGAGAGNTIYFGEGSWLTVV.

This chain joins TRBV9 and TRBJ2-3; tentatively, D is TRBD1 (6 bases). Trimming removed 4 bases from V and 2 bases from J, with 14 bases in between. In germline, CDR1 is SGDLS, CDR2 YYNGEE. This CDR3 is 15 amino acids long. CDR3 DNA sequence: TGTGCCAGCAGCCGCCCACAGGGTATCACAGATACGCAGTATTTT. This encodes CASSRPQGITDTQYF.

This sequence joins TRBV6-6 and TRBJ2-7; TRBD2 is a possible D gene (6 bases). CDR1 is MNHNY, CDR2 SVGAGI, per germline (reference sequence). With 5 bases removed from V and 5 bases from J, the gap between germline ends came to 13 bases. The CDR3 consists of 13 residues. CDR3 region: CASSRVGGNEQYF. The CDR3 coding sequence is TGTGCCAGCAGTCGGGTGGGGGGAAACGAGCAGTACTTC.

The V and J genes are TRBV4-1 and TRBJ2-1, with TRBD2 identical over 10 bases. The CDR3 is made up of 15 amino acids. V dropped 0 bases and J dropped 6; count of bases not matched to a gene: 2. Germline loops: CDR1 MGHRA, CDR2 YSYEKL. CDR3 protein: CASSQEPSGGNEQFF. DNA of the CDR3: TGCGCCAGCAGCCAAGAGCCTAGCGGGGGCAATGAGCAGTTCTTC.

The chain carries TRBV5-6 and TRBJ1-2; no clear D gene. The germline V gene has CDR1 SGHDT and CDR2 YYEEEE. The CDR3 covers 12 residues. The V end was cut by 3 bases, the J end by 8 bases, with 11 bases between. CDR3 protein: CASSSALLGYTF. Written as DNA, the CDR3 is TGTGCCAGCAGCTCAGCACTACTCGGCTACACCTTC.

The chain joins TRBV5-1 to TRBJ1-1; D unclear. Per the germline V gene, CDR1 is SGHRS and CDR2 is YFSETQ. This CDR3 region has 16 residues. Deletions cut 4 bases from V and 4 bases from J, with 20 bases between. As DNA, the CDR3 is TGCGCCAGCAGCACCTCGACGGGTAGTAAGCTCACTGAAGCTTTCTTT. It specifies CASSTSTGSKLTEAFF.

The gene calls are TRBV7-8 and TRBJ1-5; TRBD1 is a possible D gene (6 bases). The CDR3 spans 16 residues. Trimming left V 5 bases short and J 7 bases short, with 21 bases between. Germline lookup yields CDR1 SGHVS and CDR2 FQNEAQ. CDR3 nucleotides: TGTGCCAGCAGCCGAGATTCGACAGGCCCAGGGCAGCCCCAGCATTTT. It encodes CASSRDSTGPGQPQHF.

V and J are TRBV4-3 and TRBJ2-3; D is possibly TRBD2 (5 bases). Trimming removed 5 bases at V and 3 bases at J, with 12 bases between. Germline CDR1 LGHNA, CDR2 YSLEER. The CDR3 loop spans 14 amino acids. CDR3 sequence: CASSGGIRTDTQYF. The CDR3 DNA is TGCGCCAGCAGCGGAGGCATTAGGACAGATACGCAGTATTTT.

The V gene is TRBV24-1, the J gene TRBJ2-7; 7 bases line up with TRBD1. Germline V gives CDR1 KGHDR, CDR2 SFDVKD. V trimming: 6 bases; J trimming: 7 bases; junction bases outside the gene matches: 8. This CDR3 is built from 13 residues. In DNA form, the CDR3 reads TGTGCCACCAGTTTGGCAGGGGGTGGAGAGCAGTACTTC. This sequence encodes CATSLAGGGEQYF.

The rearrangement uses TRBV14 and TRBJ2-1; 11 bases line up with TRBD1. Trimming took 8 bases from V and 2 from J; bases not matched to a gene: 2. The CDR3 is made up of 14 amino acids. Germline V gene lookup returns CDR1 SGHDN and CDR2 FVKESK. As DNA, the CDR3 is TGTGCCAGCGGGACAGGGGGTACCTACAATGAGCAGTTCTTC. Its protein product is CASGTGGTYNEQFF.

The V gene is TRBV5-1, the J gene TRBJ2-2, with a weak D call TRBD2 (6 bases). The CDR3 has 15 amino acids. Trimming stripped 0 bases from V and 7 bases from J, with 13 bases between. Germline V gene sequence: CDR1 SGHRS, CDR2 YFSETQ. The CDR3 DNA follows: TGCGCCAGCAGCTTGGGACTAGGTGATGGCGGGGAGCTGTTTTTT. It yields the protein CASSLGLGDGGELFF.

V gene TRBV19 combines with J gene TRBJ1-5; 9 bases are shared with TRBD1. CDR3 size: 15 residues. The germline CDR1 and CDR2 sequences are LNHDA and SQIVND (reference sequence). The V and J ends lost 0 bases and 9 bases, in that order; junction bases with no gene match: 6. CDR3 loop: CASSIEDRGVWPQHF. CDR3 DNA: TGTGCCAGTAGTATAGAGGACAGGGGCGTGTGGCCCCAGCATTTT.

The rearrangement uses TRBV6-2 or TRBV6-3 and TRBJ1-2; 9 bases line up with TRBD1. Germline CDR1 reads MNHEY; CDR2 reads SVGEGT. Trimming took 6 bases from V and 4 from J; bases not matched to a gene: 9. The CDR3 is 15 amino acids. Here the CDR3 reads CASRYRDRDSYGYTF. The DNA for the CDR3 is TGTGCCAGCAGGTACCGGGACAGGGATAGCTATGGCTACACCTTC.